One and the same sample provided the 8 T cell receptor beta chains below, sequenced in a study of human T cells and chemical hapten exposure. In TCRdb, the RACE reads were re-called with MiXCR into one record per CDR3 protein. This table has about 170,000 distinct CDR3 sequences, roughly 25% appearing once. Noted time point: patch test 3, about 24 weeks after DPC sensitization. Indicated treatment: therapeutic diphenylcyclopropenone sensitization with weekly scalp DPC. The sample consisted of whole blood, taken in connection with sensitization to the hapten diphenylcyclopropenone (DPC). These receptors all come from a woman aged 18-29 years with alopecia areata. Some clones in this sample may be carry-over from other donors' samples.

This clonotype came up a few times. The chain joins TRBV29-1 to TRBJ1-2; TRBD1 is a possible D gene (5 bases). The CDR3 runs to 13 residues. Germline lookup yields CDR1 SQVTM and CDR2 ANQGSEA. Between the trimmed V and J ends, which lost 7 bases and 3 bases, there was a span of 15 bases. The CDR3 DNA is TGCAGCGGCGGAGGGGATTTTTACTATGGCTACACCTTC. Its translation: CSGGGDFYYGYTF.

This chain joins TRBV15 and TRBJ2-5; possible D gene TRBD1, 6 bases. V lost 3 bases to trimming and J lost 2 bases, with 13 bases between them. The CDR3 spans 15 residues. The germline V gene encodes CDR1 LNHNV and CDR2 YYDKDF (reference sequence). For the CDR3, the DNA is TGTGCCACCAGCAGGCGCAACAGGGAGCAAGAGACCCAGTACTTC. It encodes CATSRRNREQETQYF.

The chain carries TRBV24-1 and TRBJ2-5; no reliable D call. Germline V lookup: CDR1 KGHDR, CDR2 SFDVKD. Trimming cost V 3 bases and J 3 bases, with 7 bases left between them. The CDR3 consists of 13 residues. The CDR3 region has the DNA TGTGCCACCAGTGATCGGTGGGAAGAGACCCAGTACTTC. This codes for CATSDRWEETQYF.

This clonotype has only a few counts. The chain joins TRBV5-1 to TRBJ2-5, with D possibly being TRBD1 or TRBD2 (5 bases each). The CDR3 extends over 15 amino acids. In germline, CDR1 is SGHRS, CDR2 YFSETQ. V lost 4 bases, J lost 1 base, and 14 bases lay in between. DNA of the CDR3: TGCGCCAGCAGCCGGGGACGGATTTCCCAAGAGACCCAGTACTTC. Translating gives CASSRGRISQETQYF.

The rearrangement uses TRBV6-2 or TRBV6-3 and TRBJ2-4; 12 bases are a match to TRBD1. CDR3 length: 16 residues. V gave up 3 bases and J gave up 8 bases; unmatched junction bases: 8. Germline CDR1 reads MNHEY; CDR2 reads SVGEGT. The DNA of the CDR3 is TGTGCCAGCAGTTATATCCGGGACAGGGGGCGCGACATTCAGTACTTC. As protein: CASSYIRDRGRDIQYF.

This chain uses TRBV7-8 with TRBJ2-4; TRBD2 might be the D (7 bases). Trimming left V 1 base short and J 2 bases short, with 9 bases between. This CDR3 region has 15 residues. Per the germline V gene, CDR1 is SGHVS and CDR2 is FQNEAQ. CDR3 loop: CASSLGGGPKNIQYF. The DNA of the CDR3 is TGTGCCAGCAGCTTAGGGGGGGGGCCCAAAAACATTCAGTACTTC.

This clonotype showed up just a few times. The genes are TRBV9 and TRBJ1-1, with D possibly being TRBD1 (5 bases). The CDR3 totals 15 residues. CDR1 SGDLS and CDR2 YYNGEE come from the germline V gene. V was shortened by 0 bases and J by 2 bases, with 11 bases between the two germline ends. The chain's CDR3 is CASSVASQGNTEAFF. The CDR3 nucleotides are TGTGCCAGCAGCGTAGCGAGCCAGGGAAACACTGAAGCTTTCTTT.

This clonotype was counted a few times. The chain carries TRBV7-2 and TRBJ2-3; 11 bases are shared with TRBD2. The J segment lost 6 bases and the V segment lost 6 bases, leaving 11 bases of the junction unmatched. The CDR3 covers 16 residues. Germline CDR1 is SGHTA and CDR2 is FQGNSA. CDR3 nucleotides: TGTGCCAGCAGTGAATTAGCGGGGGGGCCCAGGGATACGCAGTATTTT. Translating gives CASSELAGGPRDTQYF.